This T cell receptor beta chain emerged from a study of control samples from healthy donors and cancer patients. Germline values: CDR1 SGHNT, CDR2 YENEEA. The CDR3 is 13 residues long. After removal of 3 bases from V and 4 bases from J, the junction contained 2 bases not matched to a gene. Repertoires were generated with immunoSEQ multiplex PCR, while TCRdb's copy carries only in-frame clones and drops some. Of some 410,000 clones in the sample, 80% to 95% were seen once. This receptor was obtained from a man aged 40-49 years with head and neck cancer. The sample comprised PBMCs. This chain connects TRBV11-3 to TRBJ1-1; 7 bases align to TRBD1. CDR3 sequence reads: CASSLTGTTEAFF. CDR3 in DNA: TGTGCCAGCAGCTTGACAGGGACCACTGAAGCTTTCTTT.